This is a list of T cell receptor beta chains from one sample in a study of graft-versus-host responses after intestinal transplantation. Their antigens remain unidentified. Here immunoSEQ multiplex PCR was the method, and the copy in TCRdb shows in-frame clones only, minus some. The sample has 50,000 to 55,000 clones; more than 70% are singletons. The sample was unstimulated CD4+ T cells sorted from spleen or lymph node cells, taken before transplant. These TCRs come from a human donor who was the organ donor for an intestinal transplant. Both conserved end residues are part of each CDR3. Each record gives: D gene, V gene, clone size, J gene, CDR3 DNA, CDR3 protein. The D gene is left open where the match is weak. Clone size is not always given. Where it is, it says once, few, many or a class for expanded clones.

>TRBD2|TRBV28|NA|TRBJ2-5
TGTGCCAGCAGTTTAACGGGGGGAGAGACCCAGTACTTC
CASSLTGGETQYF
>TRBD2|TRBV7-9|NA|TRBJ2-1
TGTGCCAGCAGCTTAGGACTAGCGGGGTACAATGAGCAGTTCTTC
CASSLGLAGYNEQFF
>TRBD2|TRBV19|NA|TRBJ2-1
TGTGCCAGTAGCTTAGCGGGAGGGTCCTACAATGAGCAGTTCTTC
CASSLAGGSYNEQFF
>NA|TRBV20-1|NA|TRBJ2-7
TGCAGTGCTAGAGACGGCTACGAGCAGTACTTC
CSARDGYEQYF
>TRBD1|TRBV9|NA|TRBJ1-2
TGTGCCAGCAGCGTAGGTAGACAGGGGCCATCCTATGGCTACACCTTC
CASSVGRQGPSYGYTF
>NA|TRBV5-1|NA|TRBJ2-6
TGCGCCAGCAGCCAGACACGTTACACTCTGGGGGCCAACGTCCTGACTTTC
CASSQTRYTLGANVLTF
>NA|TRBV4-3|NA|TRBJ2-3
TGCGCCAGCAGCCAAAATCCCGGGACTCTGGATACGCAGTATTTT
CASSQNPGTLDTQYF
>NA|TRBV9|NA|TRBJ2-2
TGTGCCAGCAGCGTAGGTCTAACCGGGGAGCTGTTTTTT
CASSVGLTGELFF
>NA|TRBV28|NA|TRBJ2-3
TGTGCCAGCAGTTTTTTGGACAGATCTAGCACAGATACGCAGTATTTT
CASSFLDRSSTDTQYF
>NA|TRBV5-6|NA|TRBJ2-7
TGTGCCAGCAGCCCTCGGGGGATAGCGGTCTACGAGCAGTACTTC
CASSPRGIAVYEQYF
>TRBD2|TRBV5-4|NA|TRBJ2-1
TGTGCCAGCAGCTGGGGACTAGCGGGAGGGCTTGAGCAGTTCTTC
CASSWGLAGGLEQFF
>TRBD1|TRBV6-1|few|TRBJ1-2
TGTGCCAGCAGTGAAACAGGGGGCGATGGCTACACCTTC
CASSETGGDGYTF
>TRBD2|TRBV7-2|NA|TRBJ2-1
TGTGCCAGCAGCTTACTCACTAGCGGGAGGAATGAGCAGTTCTTC
CASSLLTSGRNEQFF
>TRBD1|TRBV5-1|NA|TRBJ2-1
TGCGCCAGCAGCTCGAATTCGGGACAGGGGAACAATGAGCAGTTCTTC
CASSSNSGQGNNEQFF
>NA|TRBV7-8|NA|TRBJ2-5
TGTGCCAGCAGCTTAGTCGCCGCAACAAAAGAGACCCAGTACTTC
CASSLVAATKETQYF
>TRBD1|TRBV2|NA|TRBJ1-2
TGTGCCAGCAGTCCCCCTCCGGGACAGAGGGGGGATCACTATGGCTACACCTTC
CASSPPPGQRGDHYGYTF
>TRBD1|TRBV28|NA|TRBJ1-3
TGTGCCAGCAGGGGACAGCCCTCTGGAAACACCATATATTTT
CASRGQPSGNTIYF
>NA|TRBV16|NA|TRBJ1-4
TGTGCCAGCAGCAGACGACGCCTTTCTAGTGAAAAACTGTTTTTT
CASSRRRLSSEKLFF
>NA|TRBV15|NA|TRBJ1-2
TGTGCCACCAGCAGAGTTGAGGTTTTTGGCTCTGGCTACACCTTC
CATSRVEVFGSGYTF
>NA|TRBV4-2|NA|TRBJ2-5
TGTGCCAGCACAATAGGGGCACAGGAGACCCAGTACTTC
CASTIGAQETQYF
>TRBD2|TRBV19|NA|TRBJ2-7
TGTGCCAATCAACTAGCGGGAGCAGGCGAGCAGTACTTC
CANQLAGAGEQYF
>TRBD1|TRBV7-9|NA|TRBJ2-5
TGTGCCAGCAGCTTAGAGGGTAGGGGGCGCCCCCAAGAGACCCAGTACTTC
CASSLEGRGRPQETQYF
>NA|TRBV28|NA|TRBJ2-7
TGTGCCAGCAAGGGGGGGGGCGGGAACGTATACGAGCAGTACTTC
CASKGGGGNVYEQYF
>NA|TRBV6-1|NA|TRBJ1-5
TGTGCCAGCAGTGCCACATTCCGGGACAAGGAACTTAAGCGCAATCAGCCCCAGCATTTT
CASSATFRDKELKRNQPQHF
>TRBD2|TRBV28|once|TRBJ2-3
TGTGCCAGCAGTTTGCGGGGGGGGGCTAGCACAGATACGCAGTATTTT
CASSLRGGASTDTQYF
>NA|TRBV2|once|TRBJ1-1
TGTGCCAGCAGGCGAAGGGTGGGGGGCACTGAAGCTTTCTTT
CASRRRVGGTEAFF
>NA|TRBV20-1|once|TRBJ2-2
TGCAGTGCCCCCCGCGGCGGGGAGCTGTTTTTT
CSAPRGGELFF
>NA|TRBV18|NA|TRBJ1-1
TGTGCCAGCTCACCCAACCGGGGGTCTGAAGCTTTCTTT
CASSPNRGSEAFF
>NA|TRBV6-5|NA|TRBJ1-1
TGTGCCAGCAGTTACTCGGGGGCCCCCACTGAAGCTTTCTTT
CASSYSGAPTEAFF
>NA|TRBV19|NA|TRBJ1-4
TGTGCCAGTAGTCACCGACAGGCAACTAATGAAAAACTGTTTTTT
CASSHRQATNEKLFF
>NA|TRBV28|NA|TRBJ1-3
TGTGCCAGCAGTTTAGGGAGGGACCTACCTGGAAACACCATATATTTT
CASSLGRDLPGNTIYF
>NA|TRBV5-1|NA|TRBJ1-1
TGCGCCAGCAGCGCCCGGGGAAACACTGAAGCTTTCTTT
CASSARGNTEAFF
>TRBD2|TRBV7-3|once|TRBJ2-5
TGTGCCAGCAGCGACGGATCTAGCGGGATCCAAGAGACCCAGTACTTC
CASSDGSSGIQETQYF
>NA|TRBV6-1|NA|TRBJ1-4
TGTGCCAGCAGTGAATTCCGGGGGATAGGTGAAAAACTGTTTTTT
CASSEFRGIGEKLFF
>NA|TRBV28|NA|TRBJ1-3
TGTGCCAGCAGTCCCACAGTGAGTGGAAACACCATATATTTT
CASSPTVSGNTIYF
>NA|TRBV7-9|NA|TRBJ2-1
TGTGCCAGCAGCTTAGATCCGGGTTGGAATGAGCAGTTCTTC
CASSLDPGWNEQFF
>TRBD1|TRBV19|NA|TRBJ1-1
TGTGCCAGTAGTACCACGACAGGGATCTACACTGAAGCTTTCTTT
CASSTTTGIYTEAFF
>NA|TRBV7-3|NA|TRBJ2-5
TGTGCCAGCAGCTTACGTGGGACAACGGCGGAGACCCAGTACTTC
CASSLRGTTAETQYF
>TRBD1|TRBV6-5|NA|TRBJ1-2
TGTGCCAGCAGTCGGGACAGATCCTATGGCTACACCTTC
CASSRDRSYGYTF
>NA|TRBV28|NA|TRBJ2-3
TGTGCCAGCAGCTCCCCTTGGGGCAGCCCTAGCACAGATACGCAGTATTTT
CASSSPWGSPSTDTQYF
>TRBD2|TRBV28|NA|TRBJ2-2
TGTGCCAGCAGTTTAAGGTACTCGGGACTAGCGCCGAACACCGGGGAGCTGTTTTTT
CASSLRYSGLAPNTGELFF
>TRBD1|TRBV7-2|once|TRBJ2-4
TGTGCCAGCAGCTTCGGGGACAGTCACAAAAACATTCAGTACTTC
CASSFGDSHKNIQYF
>TRBD2|TRBV2|NA|TRBJ2-5
TGTGCCAGCATCCCCATAGCGGGAGAGGTACAAGAGACCCAGTACTTC
CASIPIAGEVQETQYF
>TRBD2|TRBV2|NA|TRBJ2-7
TGTGCCAGCAGGAGACTAGCGGGGACCTACGAGCAGTACTTC
CASRRLAGTYEQYF
>TRBD1|TRBV28|NA|TRBJ1-1
TGTGCCAGCAGGCGACAGGGAAAGAACACTGAAGCTTTCTTT
CASRRQGKNTEAFF
>NA|TRBV14|NA|TRBJ2-7
TGTGCCAGCAGCCAAGATGTGGCCAGGGGCGTTTACGAGCAGTACTTC
CASSQDVARGVYEQYF
>NA|TRBV9|NA|TRBJ1-3
TGTGCCAGCAGCGTAGGCGTACTCTCTGGAAACACCATATATTTT
CASSVGVLSGNTIYF
>NA|TRBV10-2|NA|TRBJ2-5
TGCGCCAGCAGTGAGAACCAACCAGGGACCCAGTACTTC
CASSENQPGTQYF
>NA|TRBV28|NA|TRBJ1-2
TGTGCCAGCAGACCGGAAATGCGGGGCTACACCTTC
CASRPEMRGYTF